Sequencing of this TCR beta chain was carried out in a study of cytomegalovirus exposure and HLA in healthy donors. Regarding the study as a whole: In vitro assays verified that a few CMV-associated chains recognized CMV antigens specifically.

As for this clone: Its antigen is undetermined.

Assay: immunoSEQ multiplex PCR; the TCRdb copy retains only in-frame clones and omits some. This sample has under 300,000 clones, with 90% found just once. CDR3 length: 22 residues. Trimming cost V 2 bases and J 7 bases, with 39 bases left between them. CDR1 and CDR2 (germline): SGHVS, FQNEAQ. V is TRBV7-8 and J is TRBJ2-7; the D call may be TRBD1 or TRBD2 (11 bases each). The sample comprised PBMCs. The sequence derives from a woman under 30 in good health and CMV-seronegative. The CDR3 sequence is CASSLRSRGTGGLTSGVVEQYF. The CDR3 coding sequence is TGTGCCAGCAGCTTACGAAGTAGAGGGACAGGGGGTTTGACTAGCGGGGTGGTAGAGCAGTACTTC.